These T cell receptor beta chains were read from a single sample in a study of cytomegalovirus exposure and HLA in healthy donors. TCRdb keeps only in-frame clones here, not all; method: immunoSEQ multiplex PCR. The sample consists of 90,000 to 150,000 clones, over 65% of them appearing once. The specimen was PBMCs. Receptors originate from a woman in her 30s in good health and CMV-seropositive. Both conserved end residues are part of each CDR3. Fields, in order: CDR3 protein, CDR3 DNA, J gene, clone size, V gene, D gene. A D gene is named only where the DNA matches it firmly. A clone size is listed for some rows: how often the clone was seen (once, few, many), or a class if it is expanded.

CASSPIGGVYYNEQFF | TGTGCCAGCAGCCCTATTGGAGGGGTTTACTACAATGAGCAGTTCTTC | TRBJ2-1 | . | TRBV14 | .
CASRTGGYFYGYTF | TGTGCCAGCAGAACAGGGGGTTACTTCTATGGCTACACCTTC | TRBJ1-2 | once | TRBV5-6 | TRBD1
CASSGQGASYGYTF | TGTGCCAGCAGTGGACAGGGGGCGAGCTATGGCTACACCTTC | TRBJ1-2 | . | TRBV2 | TRBD1
CASNRLAETQYF | TGTGCCAGCAACCGACTAGCCGAGACCCAGTACTTC | TRBJ2-5 | once | TRBV7-9 | TRBD2
CASRSPASYGYTF | TGTGCCAGCAGAAGCCCCGCGAGCTATGGCTACACCTTC | TRBJ1-2 | . | TRBV6-5 | .
CASSFRYREAFF | TGTGCCAGCAGTTTTCGGTACAGAGAAGCTTTCTTT | TRBJ1-1 | . | TRBV28 | .
CASSYQQGFHNSPLHF | TGTGCCAGCAGTTACCAACAGGGTTTCCATAATTCACCCCTCCACTTT | TRBJ1-6 | . | TRBV6-5 | .
CATEGGANEKLFF | TGTGCGACCGAGGGCGGGGCTAATGAAAAACTGTTTTTT | TRBJ1-4 | . | TRBV6-1 | .
CSVDSPGVGGISYEQYF | TGCAGCGTCGATTCCCCGGGGGTTGGGGGGATCTCCTACGAGCAGTACTTC | TRBJ2-7 | . | TRBV29-1 | .
CASSFGRTGDTQYF | TGTGCCAGCAGCTTTGGACGGACTGGTGATACGCAGTATTTT | TRBJ2-3 | . | TRBV11-2 | .
CASRPDTGSSSYNEQFF | TGCGCCAGCAGGCCCGACACAGGGTCAAGCTCCTACAATGAGCAGTTCTTC | TRBJ2-1 | . | TRBV5-1 | .
CAWSVRSGVLETQYF | TGTGCCTGGAGTGTACGATCGGGAGTTTTGGAGACCCAGTACTTC | TRBJ2-5 | . | TRBV30 | .